This T cell receptor beta chain was recorded in a study of blood T cell repertoires in COVID-19. Study context: Acute and convalescent COVID-19 samples came from the United States, Italy and Spain. T cells, B-cell-depleted T cells, or PBMCs provided the cDNA or gDNA that served as material.

Methods used by the authors: Amplifying reference gene primers gave estimates of nucleated cell counts. The protocol was immunoSEQ multiplex PCR, while the TCRdb copy is restricted to in-frame clones and leaves out a portion. The DNA gave D and trimming, while V, J and clone size come from that table. The table lists approximately 150,000 clones, around 84% of them singletons. CDR3 size: 15 residues. After removal of 5 bases from V and 0 bases from J, the junction contained 3 bases not matched to a gene. From germline, CDR1 is SNHLY and CDR2 FYNNEI. The chain combines TRBV2 with TRBJ2-2; 7 nucleotides line up with TRBD1. This sequence originates from a man aged 40-50 years with acute or convalescent COVID-19. The sequenced material came from peripheral blood. The CDR3 sequence: CASSSTGANTGELFF. In nucleotides, the CDR3 is TGTGCCAGCAGTTCTACAGGGGCGAACACCGGGGAGCTGTTTTTT.